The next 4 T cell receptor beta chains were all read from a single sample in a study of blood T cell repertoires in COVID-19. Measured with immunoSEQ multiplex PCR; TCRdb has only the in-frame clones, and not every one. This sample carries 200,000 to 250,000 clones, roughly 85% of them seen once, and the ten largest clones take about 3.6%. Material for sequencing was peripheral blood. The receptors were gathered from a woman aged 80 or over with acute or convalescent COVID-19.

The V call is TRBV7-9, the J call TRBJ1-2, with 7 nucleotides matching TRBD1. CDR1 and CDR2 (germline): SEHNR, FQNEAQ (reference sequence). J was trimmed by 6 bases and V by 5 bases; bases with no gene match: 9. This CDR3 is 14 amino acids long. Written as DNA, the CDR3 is TGTGCCAGCAGCCTAGACAGGGTATGGGATGGCTACACCTTC. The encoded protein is CASSLDRVWDGYTF.

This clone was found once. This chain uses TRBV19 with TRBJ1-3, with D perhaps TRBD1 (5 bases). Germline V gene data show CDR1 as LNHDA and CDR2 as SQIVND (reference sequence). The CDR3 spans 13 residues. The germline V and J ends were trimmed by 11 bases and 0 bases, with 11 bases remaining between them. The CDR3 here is CAALGLSGNTIYF. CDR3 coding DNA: TGTGCCGCACTGGGGCTCTCTGGAAACACCATATATTTT. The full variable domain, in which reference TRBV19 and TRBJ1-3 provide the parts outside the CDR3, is DGGITQSPKYLFRKEGQNVTLSCEQNLNHDAMYWYRQDPGQGLRLIYYSQIVNDFQKGDIAEGYSVSREKKESFPLTVTSAQKNPTAFYLCAALGLSGNTIYFGEGSWLTVV.

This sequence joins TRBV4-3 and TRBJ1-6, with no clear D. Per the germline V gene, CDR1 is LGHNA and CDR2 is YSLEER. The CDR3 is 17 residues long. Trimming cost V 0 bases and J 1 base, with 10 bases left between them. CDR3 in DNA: TGCGCCAGCAGCCAAGATTCGCGGTTGTCCTATAATTCACCCCTCCACTTT. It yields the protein CASSQDSRLSYNSPLHF.

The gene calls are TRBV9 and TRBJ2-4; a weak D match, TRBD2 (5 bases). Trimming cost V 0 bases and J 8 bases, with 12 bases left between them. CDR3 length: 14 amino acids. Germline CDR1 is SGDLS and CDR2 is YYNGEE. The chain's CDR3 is CASSVGSGYDIQYF. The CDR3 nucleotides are TGTGCCAGCAGCGTAGGGAGCGGCTATGACATTCAGTACTTC. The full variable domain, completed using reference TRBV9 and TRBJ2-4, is DSGVTQTPKHLITATGQRVTLRCSPRSGDLSVYWYQQSLDQGLQFLIQYYNGEERAKGNILERFSAQQFPDLHSELNLSSLELGDSALYFCASSVGSGYDIQYFGAGTRLSVL.